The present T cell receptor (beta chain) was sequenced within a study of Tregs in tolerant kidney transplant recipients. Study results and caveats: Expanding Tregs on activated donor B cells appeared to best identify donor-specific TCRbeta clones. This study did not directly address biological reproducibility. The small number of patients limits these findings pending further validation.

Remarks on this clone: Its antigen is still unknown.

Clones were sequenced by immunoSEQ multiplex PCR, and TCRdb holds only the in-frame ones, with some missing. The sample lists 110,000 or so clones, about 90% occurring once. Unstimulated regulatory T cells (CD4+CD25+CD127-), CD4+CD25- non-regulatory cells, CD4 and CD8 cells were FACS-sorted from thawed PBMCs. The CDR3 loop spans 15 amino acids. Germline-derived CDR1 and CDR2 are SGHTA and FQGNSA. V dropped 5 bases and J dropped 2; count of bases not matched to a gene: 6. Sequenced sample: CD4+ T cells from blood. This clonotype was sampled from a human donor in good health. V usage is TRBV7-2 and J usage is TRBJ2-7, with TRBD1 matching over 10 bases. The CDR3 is CASSPRQGATYEQYF. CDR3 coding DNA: TGTGCCAGCAGCCCGCGACAGGGGGCCACCTACGAGCAGTACTTC.